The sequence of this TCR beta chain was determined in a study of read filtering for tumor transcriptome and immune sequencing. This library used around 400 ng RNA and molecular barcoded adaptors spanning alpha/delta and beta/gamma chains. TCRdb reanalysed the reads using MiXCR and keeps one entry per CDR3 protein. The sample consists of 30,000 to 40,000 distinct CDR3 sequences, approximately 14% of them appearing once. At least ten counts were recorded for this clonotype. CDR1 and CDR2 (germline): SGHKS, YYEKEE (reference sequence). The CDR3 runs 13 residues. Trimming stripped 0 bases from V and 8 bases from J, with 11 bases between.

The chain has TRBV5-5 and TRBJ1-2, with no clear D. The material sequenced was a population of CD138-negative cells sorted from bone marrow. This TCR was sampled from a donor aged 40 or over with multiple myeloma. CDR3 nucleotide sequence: TGTGCCAGCAGCTTGGCCGGGGATGAGGGCTACACCTTC. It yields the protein CASSLAGDEGYTF.